The entry below describes one T cell receptor beta chain. This sample was taken from a study of blood T cell repertoires in COVID-19. Assay: immunoSEQ multiplex PCR; the TCRdb copy retains only in-frame clones and omits some. The sample has 250,000 to 300,000 clones, approximately 88% seen once. Trimming at V came to 2 bases and at J to 5 bases, leaving 2 bases not matched to a gene. The V gene's germline CDR1 is MNHEY and CDR2 SMNVEV (reference sequence). The CDR3 totals 14 residues. This clonotype was sampled from a woman aged 25-40 years who had recovered from COVID-19. This sequence joins TRBV27 and TRBJ1-5; 8 bases match TRBD1. Input material: PBMCs or T cells enriched from blood (not recorded which). CDR3 in DNA: TGTGCCAGCAGTTTAAGGACAGGGCATCAGCCCCAGCATTTT. This gives the protein CASSLRTGHQPQHF.